This T cell receptor (beta chain) was retrieved from a study of T cells in Graves' hyperthyroidism and ophthalmopathy. Amplification of TCR beta CDR3 regions was performed using RNA transcripts as template. First-round RT-PCR of the TCR CDR3 relied on the HTBI primer set. Each CDR3 protein gets one entry after TCRdb re-called the multiplex PCR reads with MiXCR. The profile shows around 380,000 distinct CDR3 sequences, around an eighth of them singletons. This clonotype was seen repeatedly, ten times or more. The CDR3 loop spans 15 amino acids. Germline V lookup: CDR1 SGDLS, CDR2 YYNGEE. V dropped 1 base and J dropped 2 bases, with 10 bases sitting between them. The PBMCs were sourced from fresh peripheral blood (around 9.3 ml).

The chain has TRBV9 and TRBJ2-1, with D possibly being TRBD1 or TRBD2 (5 bases each). Sequencing was carried out using blood. The sequence came from a man younger than 40 with Graves' hyperthyroidism that later progressed to Graves' ophthalmopathy. Here the CDR3 reads CASSVLGETYNEQFF. CDR3 nucleotide sequence: TGTGCCAGCAGCGTACTGGGGGAGACCTACAATGAGCAGTTCTTC.